Listed below are T cell receptor beta chains from one sample, sequenced in a study of siplizumab effects on memory and regulatory T cells. This table comes from immunoSEQ multiplex PCR, and its TCRdb copy is limited to in-frame clones, with some not included. The sample lists some 100,000 clones, over 85% occurring once. Input material: CD8+ T cells sorted from blood. The receptors originated from a human donor in good health. CDR3s include the opening cysteine and the closing phenylalanine or tryptophan. A D gene is named only where the DNA matches it firmly. Some rows have no size entry. The others give once, few or many, or a class for an expanded clone.

length: 14
V: TRBV7-6
J: TRBJ2-1
D: TRBD1
size: -
CDR3: CASSPGGSYNEQFF
DNA: TGTGCCAGCAGCCCAGGGGGCTCCTACAATGAGCAGTTCTTC

length: 14
V: TRBV7-9
J: TRBJ2-7
D: -
size: -
CDR3: CASTEGGSVYEQYF
DNA: TGTGCCAGCACCGAAGGAGGGTCAGTTTACGAGCAGTACTTC

length: 14
V: TRBV6-6
J: TRBJ2-7
D: -
size: -
CDR3: CASSSPGSFGEQYF
DNA: TGTGCCAGCAGTTCCCCCGGGTCCTTCGGCGAGCAGTACTTC

length: 14
V: TRBV6-4
J: TRBJ2-3
D: -
size: once
CDR3: CASAMGSEADTQYF
DNA: TGTGCCAGCGCCATGGGTTCCGAGGCCGATACGCAGTATTTT

length: 19
V: TRBV15
J: TRBJ1-3
D: -
size: -
CDR3: CATSRDRSAPSTSGNTIYF
DNA: TGTGCCACCAGCAGAGATAGGTCAGCACCTTCTACTTCTGGAAACACCATATATTTT

length: 16
V: TRBV19
J: TRBJ1-2
D: TRBD1
size: -
CDR3: CASSRGTGQLNYGYTF
DNA: TGTGCCAGTAGTAGGGGTACGGGACAGCTTAACTATGGCTACACCTTC

length: 13
V: TRBV15
J: TRBJ1-5
D: -
size: -
CDR3: CATSRVRDQPQHF
DNA: TGTGCCACCAGCAGAGTCAGGGATCAGCCCCAGCATTTT

length: 15
V: TRBV4-1
J: TRBJ2-7
D: -
size: -
CDR3: CASSHVGRGNYEQYF
DNA: TGCGCCAGCAGCCATGTGGGACGGGGGAACTACGAGCAGTACTTC

length: 13
V: TRBV9
J: TRBJ1-1
D: -
size: -
CDR3: CASSRSGNTEAFF
DNA: TGTGCCAGCAGCCGATCAGGGAACACTGAAGCTTTCTTT

length: 16
V: TRBV15
J: TRBJ2-2
D: TRBD2
size: -
CDR3: CATSTTSGGGTGELFF
DNA: TGTGCCACCAGCACGACTAGCGGGGGGGGCACCGGGGAGCTGTTTTTT

length: 16
V: TRBV9
J: TRBJ2-1
D: TRBD2
size: -
CDR3: CASSAEGLHKYNEQFF
DNA: TGTGCCAGCAGCGCAGAGGGACTACACAAATACAATGAGCAGTTCTTC

length: 16
V: TRBV4-1
J: TRBJ1-1
D: TRBD1
size: few
CDR3: CASSQELDRGIAEAFF
DNA: TGCGCCAGCAGCCAAGAACTCGACAGGGGGATTGCTGAAGCTTTCTTT

length: 12
V: TRBV7-2
J: TRBJ1-2
D: -
size: -
CDR3: CATPFGAYGYTF
DNA: TGTGCCACCCCCTTCGGGGCCTATGGCTACACCTTC

length: 17
V: TRBV27
J: TRBJ2-7
D: TRBD2
size: -
CDR3: CASRGGTGTSGSLGTYF
DNA: TGTGCCAGCAGGGGGGGGACCGGGACTAGCGGGTCCTTAGGCACCTACTTC

length: 14
V: TRBV30
J: TRBJ2-7
D: -
size: once
CDR3: CAWSVGRVPHEQYF
DNA: TGTGCCTGGAGTGTCGGACGGGTTCCCCACGAGCAGTACTTC

length: 14
V: TRBV27
J: TRBJ1-1
D: -
size: -
CDR3: CASSLSQGNTEAFF
DNA: TGTGCCAGCAGTTTATCCCAGGGTAACACTGAAGCTTTCTTT

length: 14
V: TRBV30
J: TRBJ2-7
D: -
size: once
CDR3: CAWSVPDGQLEQYF
DNA: TGTGCCTGGAGTGTACCGGACGGCCAATTGGAGCAGTACTTC

length: 15
V: TRBV5-1
J: TRBJ2-1
D: TRBD2
size: -
CDR3: CASTYSGGAYNEQFF
DNA: TGCGCCAGCACCTATAGCGGGGGGGCCTACAATGAGCAGTTCTTC

length: 12
V: TRBV1
J: TRBJ2-1
D: -
size: -
CDR3: CTSSPESNEQFF
DNA: TGCACCAGCAGCCCAGAAAGCAATGAGCAGTTCTTC

length: 16
V: TRBV6-4
J: TRBJ2-2
D: TRBD1
size: -
CDR3: CASSDDRVLNTGELFF
DNA: TGTGCCAGCAGTGACGACAGGGTCCTCAACACCGGGGAGCTGTTTTTT

length: 13
V: TRBV4-1
J: TRBJ1-1
D: TRBD1
size: many
CDR3: CASSPRDRDGAFF
DNA: TGCGCCAGCAGCCCCCGGGACAGGGACGGAGCTTTCTTT

length: 12
V: TRBV9
J: TRBJ2-2
D: -
size: -
CDR3: CASSNLAGELFF
DNA: TGTGCCAGCAGCAATTTGGCCGGGGAGCTGTTTTTT

length: 13
V: TRBV5-1
J: TRBJ2-7
D: -
size: -
CDR3: CASSSGGSYEQYF
DNA: TGCGCCAGCAGCTCGGGCGGGTCCTACGAGCAGTACTTC

length: 15
V: TRBV5-8
J: TRBJ1-1
D: -
size: -
CDR3: CASSLASAVYTEAFF
DNA: TGTGCCAGCAGCTTGGCTTCGGCTGTCTACACTGAAGCTTTCTTT

length: 14
V: TRBV7-2
J: TRBJ2-5
D: -
size: -
CDR3: CASSFIFASETQYF
DNA: TGTGCCAGCAGCTTTATATTTGCTTCAGAGACCCAGTACTTC

length: 12
V: TRBV7-9
J: TRBJ2-3
D: -
size: -
CDR3: CASSGGLDTQYF
DNA: TGTGCCAGCAGCGGGGGGTTGGATACGCAGTATTTT

length: 12
V: TRBV27
J: TRBJ1-2
D: TRBD1
size: -
CDR3: CASSPTGNGYTF
DNA: TGTGCCAGCAGTCCGACAGGGAATGGCTACACCTTC

length: 13
V: TRBV7-9
J: TRBJ2-7
D: -
size: -
CDR3: CASSFRGAHEQYF
DNA: TGTGCCAGCAGCTTTCGTGGGGCCCACGAGCAGTACTTC

length: 12
V: TRBV7-9
J: TRBJ1-1
D: -
size: -
CDR3: CASSSARVETFF
DNA: TGTGCCAGCAGCTCCGCCAGGGTTGAGACTTTCTTT

length: 10
V: TRBV19
J: TRBJ1-5
D: -
size: -
CDR3: CASNVVPQHF
DNA: TGTGCCAGTAACGTCGTCCCCCAGCATTTT

length: 15
V: TRBV19
J: TRBJ2-6
D: TRBD1
size: -
CDR3: CASNTGVSAANVLTF
DNA: TGTGCCAGTAACACAGGGGTCAGTGCGGCCAACGTCCTGACTTTC

length: 14
V: TRBV6-1
J: TRBJ2-3
D: -
size: once
CDR3: CASSEGVGADTQYF
DNA: TGTGCCAGCAGTGAAGGGGTGGGAGCAGATACGCAGTATTTT

length: 15
V: TRBV29-1
J: TRBJ2-7
D: -
size: -
CDR3: CSVEGGATDLGEQYF
DNA: TGCAGCGTTGAAGGAGGAGCGACGGATTTGGGGGAGCAGTACTTC

length: 13
V: TRBV6-5
J: TRBJ2-3
D: -
size: -
CDR3: CASKRDFTDTQYF
DNA: TGTGCCAGCAAAAGGGACTTCACAGATACGCAGTATTTT

length: 16
V: TRBV2
J: TRBJ2-7
D: TRBD1
size: -
CDR3: CASSEYWGTGSYEQYF
DNA: TGTGCCAGCAGTGAATATTGGGGGACAGGGTCCTACGAGCAGTACTTC

length: 14
V: TRBV6-5
J: TRBJ1-2
D: TRBD1
size: few
CDR3: CASSYMGQEGGYTF
DNA: TGTGCCAGCAGTTACATGGGACAGGAGGGTGGCTACACCTTC

length: 15
V: TRBV30
J: TRBJ2-3
D: -
size: once
CDR3: CAWRALRDVTDTQYF
DNA: TGTGCCTGGAGGGCACTCCGGGACGTCACAGATACGCAGTATTTT

length: 16
V: TRBV1
J: TRBJ2-1
D: -
size: -
CDR3: CTSSTTPGLAHNEQFF
DNA: TGCACCAGCAGCACGACACCGGGACTAGCCCACAATGAGCAGTTCTTC

length: 13
V: TRBV19
J: TRBJ1-5
D: -
size: -
CDR3: CASSLTMGQPQHF
DNA: TGTGCCAGTAGTCTTACCATGGGTCAGCCCCAGCATTTT

length: 14
V: TRBV11-3
J: TRBJ1-1
D: -
size: -
CDR3: CASSLVTQNTEAFF
DNA: TGTGCCAGCAGCTTAGTGACACAGAACACTGAAGCTTTCTTT

length: 15
V: TRBV6-5
J: TRBJ2-1
D: TRBD2
size: -
CDR3: CASSYGTSGYNEQFF
DNA: TGTGCCAGCAGTTACGGGACTAGCGGGTACAATGAGCAGTTCTTC

length: 13
V: TRBV5-6
J: TRBJ2-1
D: -
size: -
CDR3: CASSAGLYPEQFF
DNA: TGTGCCAGCAGCGCCGGACTTTATCCTGAGCAGTTCTTC

length: 14
V: TRBV7-9
J: TRBJ1-4
D: -
size: -
CDR3: CASSNLGVNEKLFF
DNA: TGTGCCAGCAGTAACCTCGGGGTGAATGAAAAACTGTTTTTT

length: 13
V: TRBV21-1
J: TRBJ1-1
D: -
size: -
CDR3: CASLSRGGTEAFF
DNA: TGTGCCAGCCTCTCTAGAGGGGGAACTGAAGCTTTCTTT

length: 15
V: TRBV11-1
J: TRBJ1-1
D: -
size: once
CDR3: CASSEYMAINTEAFF
DNA: TGTGCCAGCAGCGAATACATGGCCATAAACACTGAAGCTTTCTTT

length: 17
V: TRBV4-1
J: TRBJ2-7
D: TRBD2
size: -
CDR3: CASSQGLSGRSAGEQYF
DNA: TGCGCCAGCAGCCAAGGTCTCAGCGGGAGGTCAGCTGGCGAGCAGTACTTC

length: 16
V: TRBV4-3
J: TRBJ2-7
D: -
size: -
CDR3: CASSQVAQDLSYEQYF
DNA: TGCGCCAGCAGCCAAGTGGCGCAGGACCTCTCCTACGAGCAGTACTTC

length: 13
V: TRBV27
J: TRBJ2-1
D: TRBD2
size: once
CDR3: CASSRYREVEQFF
DNA: TGTGCCAGCAGCCGTTACCGGGAGGTCGAGCAGTTCTTC

length: 15
V: TRBV27
J: TRBJ2-1
D: -
size: -
CDR3: CASSWGRVSYNEQFF
DNA: TGTGCCAGCAGTTGGGGCAGGGTGTCCTACAATGAGCAGTTCTTC

length: 15
V: TRBV27
J: TRBJ2-7
D: -
size: -
CDR3: CASSLTGHNHYEQYF
DNA: TGTGCCAGCAGTTTAACCGGACATAACCACTACGAGCAGTACTTC